This entry lists 9 T cell receptor beta chains sequenced from one sample in a study of blood T cells in healthy people across ages. A second PCR of 7 to 11 cycles used a sample-barcoded 5' primer and a J-beta primer mix. TCRdb re-derived calls from the 5' RACE reads in MiXCR, one entry per CDR3 protein. The sample has around 800,000 distinct CDR3 sequences, around 25% seen once. These data also formed part of another study, on T cells of mothers and their children.

The sample taken for sequencing was blood. The receptors were sampled from a boy aged 5-17 years in good health.

This clonotype has more than one count but fewer than ten. The V gene is TRBV3-1, the J gene TRBJ2-5; 8 bases fit TRBD1. The CDR3 contains 12 residues. The trim removed 3 bases at V and 12 bases at J, leaving 6 bases unmatched. Germline V gene data show CDR1 as LGHDT and CDR2 as YNNKEL (reference sequence). CDR3 in amino acids: CASSHAGGEEYF. The CDR3, as DNA: TGTGCCAGCAGCCATGCAGGGGGCGAGGAGTACTTC.

V is TRBV20-1 and J is TRBJ2-3, with 11 bases that match TRBD2. Germline loops: CDR1 DFQATT, CDR2 SNEGSKA (reference sequence). V dropped 6 bases and J dropped 4; count of bases not matched to a gene: 9. This CDR3 is 15 amino acids long. The CDR3 DNA sequence: TGCAGTGCGGAACCTAGCGGGGGGTCGGCAGATACGCAGTATTTT. Protein sequence: CSAEPSGGSADTQYF.

This chain uses TRBV3-1 with TRBJ2-1, with 10 bases aligning to TRBD1. V shed 4 bases and J 5 bases; nucleotides not matched to a gene: 5. The CDR3 is 15 residues long. The germline CDR1 and CDR2 sequences are LGHDT and YNNKEL (reference sequence). The CDR3 sequence is CASSLPGQGHNEQFF. Here the CDR3 DNA reads TGTGCCAGCAGCCTTCCGGGACAGGGGCACAATGAGCAGTTCTTC.

The rearrangement uses TRBV18 and TRBJ1-1; D remains ambiguous. Trimming removed 1 base from V and 8 bases from J, with 8 bases in between. Germline CDR1 is KGHSH and CDR2 is LQKENI. CDR3 length: 12 residues. The CDR3 sequence: CASSPQPQEAFF. Here the CDR3 DNA reads TGTGCCAGCTCACCACAGCCACAAGAAGCTTTCTTT.

The J gene is TRBJ1-1, the V gene TRBV5-1, with D perhaps TRBD1 (6 bases). V lost 0 bases to trimming and J lost 3 bases, with 12 bases between them. Germline values: CDR1 SGHRS, CDR2 YFSETQ. CDR3 length: 15 amino acids. The CDR3 nucleotides are TGCGCCAGCAGCTTGGAGGGGGGAACGGACACTGAAGCTTTCTTT. As protein: CASSLEGGTDTEAFF. Supplemented by reference TRBV5-1 and TRBJ1-1, the full variable domain reads KAGVTQTPRYLIKTRGQQVTLSCSPISGHRSVSWYQQTPGQGLQFLFEYFSETQRNKGNFPGRFSGRQFSNSRSEMNVSTLELGDSALYLCASSLEGGTDTEAFFGQGTRLTVV.

This clonotype was recorded a few times. The gene calls are TRBV29-1 and TRBJ2-7; 7 bases are a match to TRBD1. This CDR3 is 12 amino acids long. Germline V gene data show CDR1 as SQVTM and CDR2 as ANQGSEA. After removal of 3 bases from V and 3 bases from J, the junction contained 2 bases not matched to a gene. CDR3 in DNA: TGCAGCGTTGACCACAGGGGCTACGAGCAGTACTTC. Translated: CSVDHRGYEQYF.

The chain has TRBV10-3 and TRBJ1-2, with 10 bases identical to TRBD1. Trimming removed 6 bases from V and 0 bases from J; junction bases left unmatched: 7. In germline, CDR1 is ENHRY, CDR2 SYGVKD. The CDR3 contains 16 residues. For the CDR3, the DNA is TGTGCCATCAGCGGGGACAGGGGAGTCGCTAACTATGGCTACACCTTC. This sequence encodes CAISGDRGVANYGYTF.

The chain carries TRBV6-5 and TRBJ2-1, with 9 bases aligning to TRBD1. This CDR3 is built from 16 residues. The V and J ends lost 0 bases and 8 bases, in that order; junction bases with no gene match: 8. The germline V gene encodes CDR1 MNHEY and CDR2 SVGAGI. The CDR3 bases are TGTGCCAGCAGTTACTCACCGGGACAGGGACCCCATGAGCAGTTCTTC. It codes for CASSYSPGQGPHEQFF.

In its sample, this clonotype was seen a few times. The chain joins TRBV29-1 to TRBJ2-2; D gene uncertain. The CDR3 runs 13 residues. With 5 bases removed from V and 6 bases from J, the gap between germline ends came to 13 bases. Germline-derived CDR1 and CDR2 are SQVTM and ANQGSEA. CDR3 DNA sequence: TGCAGCGTTAACGGGTGGATCGCCGGGGAGCTGTTTTTT. Residues: CSVNGWIAGELFF.